The entry that follows covers one TCR beta chain sequence. Its antigen remains undetermined. No quality values exist for individual bases; no much larger clone is one base distant. The source of the sample is a study of vaccination and CD4 T cells after COVID-19 (dated by TCRdb to between 2021 and 2022). At the level of the whole study: SARS-CoV-2 positivity had been established in the convalescent patients by nasal swab PCR, and mild disease was recorded in some 10 of these patients and severe disease in one. In the convalescent cohort there were six males and four females, among whom were two Hispanic individuals, seven Caucasians, two Asians and one multiracial person. Each participant got two doses of either the Pfizer-BioNTech BNT162b2 vaccine (n=8) or the Moderna mRNA-1273 vaccine (n=2). Post-COVID blood samples were collected from convalescent patients a median of around 100 days after diagnosis, with a range of about 35 to 161 days. Post-vaccine blood samples were taken a median of 72 days after the second vaccine dose, with a range of roughly 14 to 250 days. The cultures were stimulated with overlapping spike peptide pools from SARS-CoV-2 and from the common cold coronaviruses HCoV-NL63, HCoV-OC43 and HCoV-229E. As controls, cultures received a CEFX viral epitope pool (the positive control), an HIV-1 Nef peptide pool (the negative control), or no peptide at all. The spike-specific CD4+ TCR repertoire was compared before and after mRNA vaccination in fewer than eleven COVID-19 convalescent patients and a handful of infection-naive healthy vaccine recipients.

Read against the paper, the sample's treatment or condition label means: roughly 10-day PBMC culture with coronavirus spike peptide pools or control peptides (ViraFEST assay). To expand antigen-specific T cells with peptide pools and then pick out the expanded clonotypes through TCR sequencing, the study relied on the ViraFEST assay. The positive SARS-CoV-2 PCR tests of the convalescent patients were dated from March to December 2020, before the Alpha, Beta and Delta variants emerged in the United States. PBMCs were cultured at around 2 million per well in IMDM supplemented with 5% human AB serum and around 10 IU/ml IL-2, with around 10 ug/ml peptide pools added. On days 3 and 7, half of the culture medium was replaced with fresh IL-2-containing medium. After around 10 days of culture, CD4+ T cells were isolated by negative selection using the EasySep CD4+ T cell isolation kit. Ficoll-Paque Plus gradient centrifugation was used to isolate PBMCs from whole blood, and the isolated PBMCs were then either used fresh or cryopreserved at -140C. In general, triplicate wells were set up for every culture condition.

The library was made by PCR. DNA from cultured CD4+ T cells was subjected to TCR sequencing with the Oncomine TCR Beta short-read assay at the Johns Hopkins FTIC core. The QIAamp micro DNA kit was used to extract genomic DNA from the cultured CD4+ T cells. Oncomine TCR Beta libraries made from cultured CD4+ T cells were pooled using unique dual indexes and sequenced on an Illumina iSeq 100. Processing in the source paper ran as follows. Non-productive sequences were removed, and CDR3s not starting with C, not ending with F or W, or shorter than 7 amino acids were discarded. The MANAFEST web application was used to identify antigen-specific clonotypes by comparing peptide-stimulated wells against reference wells and other culture wells. Positive clones required FDR below 0.05, an odds ratio above 5, and productive frequency above 0.1% in at least two of three replicate wells. Cross-reactive clonotypes were defined as significantly expanded in both SARS-CoV-2 spike wells and at least one common cold coronavirus spike condition. Using R version 3.6.1, CDR3 homology was evaluated through Levenshtein distances (stringdist) along with unrooted phylogenetic trees (ape). TCRdb reworked the public reads: Q25 trimming with fastp, MiXCR clone assembly, productive beta chains retained. Merged by CDR3 protein, the rows form single entries marked with the most common genes and DNA. The V and J calls and clone size come from TCRdb's table, not from the authors' own analysis. This sample has about 18,000 distinct CDR3 sequences in its table, and 54% of those were observed once. The ten biggest clones cover 10% to 15% of the sample.

The junction shows trimming of 1 base on V and 4 bases on J, plus 16 bases between the germline ends. CDR1 and CDR2 are drawn from the germline V gene: SQVTM, ANQGSEA. Inclusive of the bounding cysteine and phenylalanine, the CDR3 is 15 residues long. The entry retains the CDR3 DNA only, 45 bases that are in frame from base 1. The investigation overall reported the following: The study included relatively few convalescent patients and did not analyze early timepoints after natural infection. In convalescent patients, a median around 86% of post-vaccine SARS-CoV-2-reactive clones were detected only after vaccination, suggesting vaccine-specific priming. Of the vaccine-specific clones found in convalescent patients, nearly all (304 of 307) were mono-reactive for SARS-CoV-2 spike instead of being cross-reactive with common cold coronaviruses. Although the median number of SARS-CoV-2-reactive clonotypes went up from approximately 20 after infection to roughly 40 after vaccination, the increase was not significant.

Sequencing was performed on CD4+ T cells from blood, cultured in vitro. This TCR was recovered from a human donor who had recovered from COVID-19. This sequence uses TRBV29-1 and TRBJ2-5; tentative D gene TRBD2, with 7 bases matching. The sequenced DNA: TGCAGCGTTGAAGGCGGGGGCCGCTCGGGAGAGACCCAGTACTTC. It codes for CSVEGGGRSGETQYF.